This T cell receptor (beta chain) was captured in a study of spatial heterogeneity in lung cancer. Study-wide background: The average count in raw reads for each unique TCR and UMI combination exceeded nine appearances.

Germline CDR1 reads MNHNS; CDR2 reads SASEGT. The CDR3 consists of 12 residues. The ends were cut back, 9 bases at V and 0 bases at J, with 9 bases in the middle. This clonotype occurred many times. The sample's time point: sample taken at primary tumor resection. Unsorted whole RNA of tumor, nontumor lung or frozen PBMC was sequenced. TCRdb re-called the 5' RACE reads with MiXCR, one entry per CDR3 protein. Of roughly 20,000 distinct CDR3 sequences in the sample, around 4.6% were seen once. The V call is TRBV6-1, the J call TRBJ2-7; a weak D match, TRBD1 (5 bases). The receptor's source is a male donor with early-stage non-small cell lung cancer. Sequencing used PBMCs, obtained at surgery. The CDR3 coding sequence is TGTGCCAGTAGACAGAGCTCCTACGAGCAGTACTTC. It is translated as CASRQSSYEQYF.